Below, 20 T cell receptor beta chains from the same sample are listed, as sequenced in a study of cytomegalovirus exposure and HLA in healthy donors. PCR employed 60 Vbeta and 13 Jbeta primers. Some clones are missing from TCRdb's copy, which holds only in-frame ones; the method was immunoSEQ multiplex PCR. The sample shows about 120,000 clones, around 81% of them seen only once. Sequencing was carried out using PBMCs. The receptor set was obtained from a middle-aged woman in good health and CMV-seronegative.

The CDR3 region has the DNA TGTGCCAGCAGCGCCCCGGGGACTAGCTTCACAGATACGCAGTATTTT. As protein: CASSAPGTSFTDTQYF. The rearrangement uses TRBV9 and TRBJ2-3; 9 bases align to TRBD2. The V segment lost 3 bases and the J segment 2 bases; nucleotides outside the gene matches: 7. This CDR3 is built from 16 residues. In germline, CDR1 is SGDLS, CDR2 YYNGEE.

The rearrangement joins TRBV2 to TRBJ2-7, with 8 bases fitting TRBD1. V trimming: 4 bases; J trimming: 6 bases; junction bases outside the gene matches: 8. Germline V CDR1 and CDR2: SNHLY, FYNNEI. This CDR3 is built from 14 residues. The CDR3 region has the DNA TGTGCCAGCAGTGGCCGGACAGGGCTGGCCGAGCAGTACTTC. Encoded protein: CASSGRTGLAEQYF.

The rearrangement joins TRBV7-8 to TRBJ2-7; tentatively, D is TRBD1 (6 bases). V lost 8 bases and J lost 4, with 15 bases in between. CDR1 and CDR2 from the germline V gene are SGHVS and FQNEAQ. There are 13 residues in the CDR3. The CDR3 loop is CASGGGDLYEQYF. The DNA for the CDR3 is TGTGCCAGCGGGGGCGGAGACCTATACGAGCAGTACTTC.

The V call is TRBV28, the J call TRBJ1-1; maybe TRBD1 (5 bases). Trimming took 3 bases from V and 4 from J, leaving 12 bases between them. CDR3 length: 14 residues. Germline V gene sequence: CDR1 MDHEN, CDR2 SYDVKM. The chain's CDR3 is CASSFSRVGTEAFF. The CDR3 coding sequence is TGTGCCAGCAGTTTTTCCAGGGTTGGCACTGAAGCTTTCTTT.

The rearrangement uses TRBV19 and TRBJ2-1; 14 nucleotides align to TRBD2. CDR3 length equals 19 residues. CDR1 is LNHDA and CDR2 is SQIVND in the germline V gene (reference sequence). Germline trimming cut 3 bases from V and 2 bases from J; bases unmatched to any gene: 9. CDR3 in amino acids: CASSIEGLAGASAYNEQFF. CDR3 DNA sequence: TGTGCCAGTAGTATCGAGGGACTAGCGGGGGCATCCGCCTACAATGAGCAGTTCTTC.

V and J are TRBV5-4 and TRBJ2-1, with 9 nucleotides matching TRBD2. The J segment lost 6 bases and the V segment lost 2 bases, leaving 6 bases of the junction unmatched. CDR1 is SGHNT, CDR2 YYREEE, per germline (reference sequence). This CDR3 is 15 amino acids long. The CDR3 DNA is TGTGCCAGCAGCTTAGGGGCTAGCGGGGCCAATGAGCAGTTCTTC. Protein sequence: CASSLGASGANEQFF.

In its sample, this clone was seen a few times. The chain employs TRBV6-1 and TRBJ1-5, with 8 bases matching TRBD1. The CDR3 is 17 residues long. V lost 0 bases and J lost 9; bases outside the gene matches: 13. CDR1 is MNHNS and CDR2 is SASEGT in the germline V gene. The CDR3 protein is CASSEALSDRVGWPQHF. For the CDR3, the DNA is TGTGCCAGCAGTGAAGCGCTTTCGGACAGGGTGGGTTGGCCCCAGCATTTT.

This clone was detected only a few times. This rearrangement joins TRBV19 to TRBJ2-7; 9 bases are a match to TRBD1. V trimming: 6 bases; J trimming: 5 bases; junction bases outside the gene matches: 5. This CDR3 region has 13 residues. Germline CDR1 and CDR2: LNHDA and SQIVND (reference sequence). CDR3 bases: TGTGCCAGTAGGGGACAGGGTATCAACGAGCAGTACTTC. It encodes CASRGQGINEQYF.

V usage is TRBV7-3 and J usage is TRBJ1-2; tentative D call: TRBD1 (5 bases). The V end was cut by 5 bases, the J end by 4 bases, with 17 bases between. The CDR3 contains 15 residues. CDR1 SGHTA and CDR2 FQGTGA come from the germline V gene. The CDR3 DNA follows: TGTGCCAGCAGCCCCCAGGCCGGGGGGGGCTATGGCTACACCTTC. Translated, it gives CASSPQAGGGYGYTF.

This chain connects TRBV30 to TRBJ2-7; 10 nucleotides match TRBD2. The CDR3 spans 18 residues. The germline V gene encodes CDR1 GTSNPN and CDR2 SVGIG (reference sequence). Germline trimming cut 0 bases from V and 3 bases from J; bases unmatched to any gene: 14. The CDR3 here is CAWSVPPPAGGPVYEQYF. The CDR3 nucleotides are TGTGCCTGGAGTGTACCGCCCCCAGCGGGGGGGCCGGTCTACGAGCAGTACTTC.

The chain employs TRBV21-1 and TRBJ1-4; no check of the table's D call, TRBD1, against the DNA was made. TRBV21-1 is termed a pseudogene. The CDR3 runs to 18 residues. CDR3 DNA sequence: TGTGCCAGCAGCAAAGAGGGGGACAGGGGGTGTTCTAATGAAAAACTGTTTTTT. Translation: CASSKEGDRGCSNEKLFF.

V is TRBV15 and J is TRBJ2-2; weak D call: TRBD2 (7 bases). V lost 3 bases and J lost 6, with 23 bases in between. The CDR3 sequence is 18 residues long. Germline V CDR1 and CDR2: LNHNV, YYDKDF (reference sequence). Here the CDR3 reads CATSRLFKGGAFPGELFF. CDR3 DNA sequence: TGTGCCACCAGCAGGTTATTTAAGGGGGGGGCCTTTCCCGGGGAGCTGTTTTTT.

The rearrangement joins TRBV6-1 to TRBJ2-3; 13 bases match TRBD2. Germline values: CDR1 MNHNS, CDR2 SASEGT. The CDR3 runs to 15 residues. The trim removed 6 bases at V and 4 bases at J, leaving 4 bases unmatched. The CDR3 reads CASSATSGGADTQYF. For the CDR3, the DNA is TGTGCCAGCAGCGCCACTAGCGGGGGGGCAGATACGCAGTATTTT.

This clone was counted only a few times. This sequence joins TRBV4-2 and TRBJ1-5; D remains ambiguous. With 0 bases removed from V and 11 bases from J, the gap between germline ends came to 14 bases. The CDR3 runs 14 residues. Per germline, CDR1 LGHNA and CDR2 YNFKEQ. Here the CDR3 reads CASSQDVTEDAQHF. CDR3 nucleotide sequence: TGTGCCAGCAGCCAAGATGTCACGGAGGATGCCCAGCATTTT.

The chain links TRBV28 to TRBJ2-1, with D possibly matching TRBD2 (6 bases). V was trimmed by 7 bases and J by 0 bases, leaving 25 bases between them. The CDR3 loop spans 19 amino acids. Per the germline V gene, CDR1 is MDHEN and CDR2 is SYDVKM. The CDR3 nucleotides read TGTGCCAGCAATTCCCCCGGGACTCCCCTAACCAGCTCCTACAATGAGCAGTTCTTC. It is translated as CASNSPGTPLTSSYNEQFF.

CDR3 nucleotide sequence: TGTGCCAGCAAAATGACAGGGAGCTCCTACAATGAGCAGTTCTTC. It translates to CASKMTGSSYNEQFF. The chain uses TRBV6-1 and TRBJ2-1; 7 nucleotides align to TRBD1. The length of the CDR3 is 15 residues. CDR1 is MNHNS and CDR2 is SASEGT in the germline V gene. The J segment lost 0 bases and the V segment lost 7 bases, leaving 6 bases of the junction unmatched.

This chain connects TRBV21-1 to TRBJ2-1; TRBD2, the table's D call, lacks a check against the DNA. TRBV21-1 is described as a pseudogene. This CDR3 comprises 15 residues. This chain's CDR3 is CASSTSGLANNEQFF. The CDR3 DNA reads TGTGCCAGCAGCACTAGCGGGTTGGCGAACAATGAGCAGTTCTTC.

V and J are TRBV7-8 and TRBJ2-1; 10 bases map to TRBD1. CDR1 and CDR2 (germline): SGHVS, FQNEAQ. This CDR3 has 16 amino acids. Trimming took 0 bases from V and 4 from J; bases not matched to a gene: 3. For the CDR3, the DNA is TGTGCCAGCAGCTTAGCAGACAGGGGGCTGTACAATGAGCAGTTCTTC. Amino acid sequence: CASSLADRGLYNEQFF.

V is TRBV27 and J is TRBJ2-7, with 9 bases matching TRBD1. The germline gives CDR1 MNHEY, CDR2 SMNVEV (reference sequence). Trimming took 5 bases from V and 4 from J; bases not matched to a gene: 6. The CDR3 is 14 amino acids. The CDR3 DNA reads TGTGCCAGCAGTATCCGGGACAGGGCTTACGAGCAGTACTTC. It encodes CASSIRDRAYEQYF.

CDR3 amino acids: CASSPGTGGNYGYTF. In DNA, the CDR3 is TGTGCCAGCAGTCCGGGGACAGGGGGCAATTATGGCTACACCTTC. The gene calls are TRBV28 and TRBJ1-2, with TRBD1 identical over 12 bases. Germline V gene data show CDR1 as MDHEN and CDR2 as SYDVKM. V gave up 5 bases and J gave up 5 bases; unmatched junction bases: 6. CDR3 size: 15 residues.